This TCR beta chain derives from a study of blood T cell repertoires in COVID-19. Study details: Both acute and convalescent COVID-19 samples were obtained from the United States, Italy and Spain. The analysed material was cDNA or gDNA that came from T cells, B-cell-depleted T cells, or PBMCs.

Authors' data handling: Nucleated cell counts were estimated from reference gene primer amplification. Measured with immunoSEQ multiplex PCR; TCRdb has only the in-frame clones, and not every one. V and J calls and clone size are copied from that table; D and trimming were computed from the DNA. The data contain more than 200,000 clones, 85% to 90% of them seen just once; the ten biggest clones take up 3.5% to 4%. Participants were placed into cohorts based on the clinical history they reported. The CDR3 has 15 amino acids. J lost 5 bases, V lost 5 bases, and 6 bases had no gene match. Germline loops: CDR1 SGHTA, CDR2 FQGNSA.

The sequence was obtained from a woman younger than 45 with acute COVID-19. The chain employs TRBV7-2 and TRBJ2-1, with 10 bases that match TRBD2. Sequencing input: PBMCs or T cells enriched from blood (not recorded which). The CDR3 DNA reads as TGTGCCAGCAGCGTTCGGACTAGCGGCCACAATGAGCAGTTCTTC. Translated: CASSVRTSGHNEQFF.